This T cell receptor (beta chain) derives from a study of shared clonotypes between healthy human individuals. Looking at the study overall: Three men and a couple of women, aged 18 to 49, were donors. Findings and caveats of the study: The four-donor shared clonotypes exceeded non-shared clonotypes in generation probability, with non-shared ones scoring lower.

The CDR3 covers 18 residues. Germline loops: CDR1 MGHRA, CDR2 YSYEKL. With 2 bases clipped from V and 2 bases from J, the junction kept 8 bases outside the gene matches. Notes on this clone: Its matching antigen is unknown.

Over several immunoSEQ plates, each subset's genomic DNA was distributed in even portions. TCRdb keeps only in-frame clones here, not all; method: immunoSEQ multiplex PCR. Of about 600,000 clones listed, around 97% were seen once; the top ten hold 0.055% to 0.07%. The sequence came from a woman in her thirties in good health. The chain recombines TRBV4-1 with TRBJ2-6; the match to TRBD2 covers 8 bases. The specimen was naive CD4+ T cells sorted from blood. Subset specified: CD45RA+ positively selected. The DNA of the CDR3 is TGCGCCAGCAGCCAACTCTCCAGCGGGAGTGCTGGGGCCAACGTCCTGACTTTC. Its translation is CASSQLSSGSAGANVLTF.